These 9 T cell receptor beta chains came from one sample sequenced in a study of T cells in women clearing cervical HPV infection. Clones were sequenced by immunoSEQ multiplex PCR, and TCRdb holds only the in-frame ones, with some missing. The repertoire table contains about 26,000 clones. The sample comprised blood buffy coat. Every receptor here comes from a woman between 18 and 75 years old with a cervical HPV16 infection that either progressed to CIN3+ or cleared (not recorded which).

Comment on this clone: The read comes to an end 3 residues before the CDR3 does, leaving the germline J gene to fill in the end. The V and J genes are TRBV10-3 and TRBJ2-7, with D possibly matching TRBD2 (5 bases). Looked up from germline, CDR1 is ENHRY and CDR2 is SYGVKD. CDR3 length: 12 amino acids. V lost 10 bases to trimming and J lost 1 base, with 11 bases between them. The CDR3 bases that were read are TGTGCCACCTGGTCGGGGTCCTACGAG. Residues: CATWSGSYE. The entire CDR3 protein reads CATWSGSYEQYF.

Turning to this clone: The read terminates 3 residues before the CDR3 end, so the remaining end is supplied by the germline J gene. The rearrangement uses TRBV27 and TRBJ2-7, with D possibly matching TRBD1 (7 bases). The V gene lost 6 bases and the J gene lost 3 bases, with 18 bases spanning the gap. This CDR3 has 15 residues. Germline loops: CDR1 MNHEY, CDR2 SMNVEV (reference sequence). CDR3 loop: CASRPRSGGIYEQYF. The DNA read from the CDR3 is TGTGCCAGCAGACCCCGCTCAGGGGGGATCTACGAG.

CDR3 DNA, as far as it was read: TGTGCCAGTAGTATCGGTCGGTCAGGGTGGACCGGGGAG. Encoded protein: CASSIGRSGWTGE. The full CDR3 reads CASSIGRSGWTGELFF. The V gene is TRBV19, the J gene TRBJ2-2; D might be TRBD1 (5 bases). The read gets to within 3 residues of the CDR3 end, and the germline J gene fills in the rest. The CDR3 extends over 16 amino acids. V lost 3 bases and J lost 5, with 16 bases in between. Germline loops: CDR1 LNHDA, CDR2 SQIVND (reference sequence).

Comments on this clone: With the read ending 3 residues before the CDR3 end, the germline J gene is used to fill in that end. The J gene is TRBJ2-7, the V gene TRBV18; possible D gene TRBD1, 5 bases. Trimming removed 4 bases from V and 1 base from J, with 8 bases in between. This CDR3 is built from 13 residues. Germline V CDR1 and CDR2: KGHSH, LQKENI. The CDR3 bases that were read are TGTGCCAGCTCACTTGACAGATCCTACGAG. Translation gives CASSLDRSYE. The full CDR3 protein reads CASSLDRSYEQYF.

Concerning this clone itself: The read comes to an end 3 residues before the CDR3 does, leaving the germline J gene to fill in the end. The identical CDR3 is also encoded by other nucleotide sequences in the sample. V and J are TRBV7-8 and TRBJ1-3, with 8 bases identical to TRBD1. Per the germline V gene, CDR1 is SGHVS and CDR2 is FQNEAQ. After removal of 5 bases from V and 2 bases from J, the junction contained 5 bases not matched to a gene. This CDR3 has 15 residues. CDR3 protein: CASSLWTGPGNTIYF. The part of the CDR3 DNA that was read is TGTGCCAGCAGCCTATGGACAGGGCCTGGAAACACC. The full variable domain, in which reference TRBV7-8 and TRBJ1-3 provide the parts outside the CDR3, is GAGVSQSPRYKVAKRGQDVALRCDPISGHVSLFWYQQALGQGPEFLTYFQNEAQLDKSGLPSDRFFAERPEGSVSTLKIQRTQQEDSAVYLCASSLWTGPGNTIYFGEGSWLTVV.

Concerning this clone itself: The read comes to an end 3 residues before the CDR3 does, leaving the germline J gene to fill in the end. The chain is built from TRBV5-1 and TRBJ2-2; 7 bases align to TRBD1. The V segment lost 1 base and the J segment 0 bases; nucleotides outside the gene matches: 3. From germline, CDR1 is SGHRS and CDR2 YFSETQ. This CDR3 is built from 16 residues. CDR3 amino acids: CASSLSTGSNTGELFF. The sequenced CDR3 bases are TGCGCCAGCAGCTTGTCGACAGGGTCGAACACCGGGGAG.

Concerning this clone: The read ends 3 residues shy of where the CDR3 ends; the end is completed using the germline J gene. This chain connects TRBV18 to TRBJ1-1; no reliable D call. The CDR3 spans 13 residues. Germline CDR1 reads KGHSH; CDR2 reads LQKENI. The CDR3 spells CASSPLEGLEAFF. CDR3 DNA, as far as it was read: TGTGCCAGCTCACCACTGGAAGGACTCGAA.

Comment on this clone: With the read ending 3 residues before the CDR3 end, the germline J gene is used to fill in that end. The gene calls are TRBV5-1 and TRBJ2-2; D remains unclear. V shed 0 bases and J shed 2 bases, with 8 bases lying between them. Per the germline V gene, CDR1 is SGHRS and CDR2 is YFSETQ. There are 15 residues in the CDR3. CDR3 sequence: CASSLGAGNTGELFF. Partial CDR3 DNA: TGCGCCAGCAGCTTGGGGGCAGGAAACACCGGGGAG.

On this clone itself: The read is 3 residues too short to cover the CDR3 end, so that end is filled in from the germline J gene. The chain carries TRBV20-1 and TRBJ2-6; 7 nucleotides agree with TRBD1. Trimming removed 5 bases from V and 7 bases from J; junction bases left unmatched: 5. The CDR3 sequence is 13 residues long. Germline CDR1 is DFQATT and CDR2 is SNEGSKA (reference sequence). CDR3 sequence reads: CSAPDRSANVLTF. CDR3 bases read: TGCAGTGCTCCGGACAGGTCCGCCAACGTC.